A selection of T cell receptor beta chains follows, all from one sample in a study of cytomegalovirus exposure and HLA in healthy donors. Clones were sequenced by immunoSEQ multiplex PCR, and TCRdb holds only the in-frame ones, with some missing. The table shows nearly 95,000 clones, with roughly three fifths occurring only once. The sample taken for sequencing was PBMCs. The receptors originated from a woman aged 30 to 39 in good health and CMV-seronegative. Both conserved end residues are part of each CDR3. A D gene is named only where the DNA matches it firmly. Not every row has a clone size; where given, it reads once, few, many or a size class.

clone size	V gene	J gene	D gene	CDR3 protein	CDR3 DNA
few	TRBV2	TRBJ2-4	TRBD1	CASSATYGLRTGKNIQYF	TGTGCCAGCAGCGCCACTTACGGACTCCGGACAGGGAAAAACATTCAGTACTTC
NA	TRBV6-6	TRBJ2-3	NA	CASSYRGAADTQYF	TGTGCCAGCAGTTACAGAGGCGCAGCAGATACGCAGTATTTT
NA	TRBV12-5	TRBJ2-5	NA	CASGLGQLQETQYF	TGTGCTAGTGGTTTGGGACAACTCCAAGAGACCCAGTACTTC
NA	TRBV7-9	TRBJ2-1	TRBD2	CATAGEGWQFF	TGTGCCACTGCGGGAGAGGGCTGGCAGTTCTTC
NA	TRBV25-1	TRBJ1-2	NA	CASSEYVGQDGYTF	TGTGCCAGCAGTGAATATGTCGGACAAGATGGCTACACCTTC
once	TRBV5-5	TRBJ2-7	TRBD1	CASSFDRGQTYEQYF	TGTGCCAGCAGTTTCGACAGGGGGCAAACCTACGAGCAGTACTTC
NA	TRBV7-3	TRBJ1-5	NA	CASSLFQGQPQHF	TGTGCCAGCAGCTTATTCCAGGGTCAGCCCCAGCATTTT
NA	TRBV7-8	TRBJ2-1	NA	CASSPRRDPQVNEQFF	TGTGCCAGCAGTCCAAGGAGGGACCCCCAGGTGAATGAGCAGTTCTTC
many	TRBV6-5	TRBJ2-2	NA	CASVGGPGELFF	TGTGCCAGCGTCGGCGGCCCGGGGGAGCTGTTTTTT
NA	TRBV5-1	TRBJ2-5	TRBD1	CASSLAGTGEETQYF	TGCGCCAGCAGCTTGGCAGGGACAGGGGAAGAGACCCAGTACTTC
NA	TRBV5-4	TRBJ1-1	NA	CASSLRGYTEAFF	TGTGCCAGCAGCTTAAGAGGATACACTGAAGCTTTCTTT
NA	TRBV11-1	TRBJ2-2	TRBD1	CASSLRQGAVGELFF	TGTGCCAGCAGCTTGAGACAGGGGGCAGTCGGGGAGCTGTTTTTT
NA	TRBV28	TRBJ2-3	TRBD1	CASSWGQGWDTQYF	TGTGCCAGCAGTTGGGGACAGGGTTGGGATACGCAGTATTTT
many	TRBV4-3	TRBJ2-1	TRBD2	CASSQDVAGAGNEQFF	TGCGCCAGCAGCCAAGATGTAGCGGGAGCAGGAAATGAGCAGTTCTTC
NA	TRBV7-3	TRBJ2-7	TRBD2	CASSSSGSGIYEQYF	TGTGCCAGCAGCAGCAGTGGTAGCGGGATCTACGAGCAGTACTTC
NA	TRBV4-1	TRBJ1-5	NA	CASSQKVDTINQPQHF	TGCGCCAGCAGCCAGAAGGTGGACACCATAAATCAGCCCCAGCATTTT
NA	TRBV25-1	TRBJ2-7	TRBD2	CASSELVGGPYEQYF	TGTGCCAGCAGTGAATTGGTGGGAGGGCCTTACGAGCAGTACTTC
NA	TRBV6-5	TRBJ1-1	NA	CASGYTAGMNTEAFF	TGTGCCAGCGGTTACACGGCAGGAATGAACACTGAAGCTTTCTTT
few	TRBV6-5	TRBJ2-7	NA	CASKGTHEQYF	TGTGCCAGCAAGGGGACTCACGAGCAGTACTTC
NA	TRBV5-1	TRBJ2-7	TRBD1	CASSSQGVDYEQYF	TGCGCCAGCAGCTCGCAGGGGGTGGACTACGAGCAGTACTTC
NA	TRBV27	TRBJ2-1	NA	CASSPSGSGFYNEQFF	TGTGCCAGCAGTCCGTCGGGGAGCGGGTTCTACAATGAGCAGTTCTTC
NA	TRBV7-9	TRBJ2-3	TRBD2	CASSLRGTSGGAQDTQYF	TGTGCCAGCAGCTTAAGAGGGACTAGCGGGGGTGCCCAAGATACGCAGTATTTT
NA	TRBV12-5	TRBJ2-7	NA	CASGQGSYERYF	TGTGCTAGTGGTCAGGGGTCCTACGAGCGGTACTTC
NA	TRBV9	TRBJ2-1	TRBD2	CASSVVSGGAFGEQFF	TGTGCCAGCAGCGTAGTTAGCGGGGGGGCGTTTGGGGAGCAGTTCTTC
NA	TRBV4-2	TRBJ2-7	NA	CASSQVPYEQYF	TGTGCCAGCAGCCAAGTCCCCTACGAGCAGTACTTC
NA	TRBV30	TRBJ1-2	TRBD1	CAWRKGQGAGGYTF	TGTGCCTGGAGGAAAGGACAGGGGGCGGGAGGCTACACCTTC
NA	TRBV7-6	TRBJ1-2	NA	CASSLGSGPDYGYTF	TGTGCCAGCAGCTTAGGATCCGGTCCCGACTATGGCTACACCTTC
NA	TRBV5-8	TRBJ1-2	TRBD1	CASSFGQGIHGYTF	TGTGCCAGCAGTTTCGGACAGGGGATCCATGGCTACACCTTC
NA	TRBV6-5	TRBJ1-5	TRBD1	CASTLRQGPNQPQHF	TGTGCCAGCACTCTAAGACAGGGTCCCAATCAGCCCCAGCATTTT
few	TRBV11-2	TRBJ2-5	TRBD2	CASSLWEGQETQYF	TGTGCCAGCAGCCTATGGGAGGGACAAGAGACCCAGTACTTC
medium-sized	TRBV2	TRBJ2-7	NA	CASSVQGGDYEQYF	TGTGCCAGCAGCGTCCAGGGGGGAGACTACGAGCAGTACTTC
NA	TRBV28	TRBJ1-5	TRBD1	CASRPRQGSNQPQHF	TGTGCCAGCAGACCTCGACAGGGTAGCAATCAGCCCCAGCATTTT
NA	TRBV7-9	TRBJ1-1	NA	CASSLGGGNTEAFF	TGTGCCAGCAGCTTAGGAGGGGGGAACACTGAAGCTTTCTTT
NA	TRBV4-1	TRBJ1-2	NA	CASSQGHLTNYGYTF	TGCGCCAGCAGCCAAGGACACCTCACTAACTATGGCTACACCTTC
NA	TRBV2	TRBJ1-6	NA	CASRTKSGGNSPLHF	TGTGCCAGCAGAACCAAATCAGGAGGTAATTCACCCCTCCACTTT
NA	TRBV5-4	TRBJ2-4	TRBD1	CASSLDLPTGQLKNIQYF	TGTGCCAGCAGCTTGGACCTCCCTACGGGACAGCTTAAAAACATTCAGTACTTC
few	TRBV5-1	TRBJ2-1	TRBD2	CASSLGLAPRRDEQFF	TGCGCCAGCAGCTTGGGACTAGCCCCCAGACGCGATGAGCAGTTCTTC
few	TRBV6-5	TRBJ1-3	NA	CASSLDGRGTIYF	TGTGCCAGCAGCCTGGACGGGAGAGGCACCATATATTTT
few	TRBV5-6	TRBJ1-1	NA	CASSAFGENTEAFF	TGTGCCAGCAGCGCTTTCGGGGAGAACACTGAAGCTTTCTTT
few	TRBV19	TRBJ1-5	TRBD1	CASTLGTGNQPQHF	TGTGCCAGTACCTTAGGGACAGGTAATCAGCCCCAGCATTTT
NA	TRBV6-5	TRBJ1-3	NA	CASSPGVSGNTIYF	TGTGCCAGCAGTCCCGGGGTCTCTGGAAACACCATATATTTT
once	TRBV11-2	TRBJ2-5	NA	CASSFAERIQETQYF	TGTGCCAGCAGCTTTGCCGAGAGAATTCAAGAGACCCAGTACTTC
NA	TRBV18	TRBJ1-1	TRBD1	CSGTDNMNTEAFF	TGTTCGGGGACAGATAACATGAACACTGAAGCTTTCTTT
NA	TRBV14	TRBJ1-2	NA	CASSLLGANYGYTF	TGTGCCAGCAGCCTCCTGGGAGCTAACTATGGCTACACCTTC
once	TRBV6-1	TRBJ2-3	TRBD1	CASSDRRSTWTGGFRDTQYF	TGTGCCAGCAGTGATCGGAGATCTACATGGACAGGGGGCTTTAGGGATACGCAGTATTTT
few	TRBV5-6	TRBJ1-2	TRBD1	CASRLGQVYGYTF	TGTGCCAGCAGACTTGGACAGGTCTATGGCTACACCTTC
NA	TRBV19	TRBJ2-1	TRBD2	CASSSGGAESYNEQFF	TGTGCCAGTAGCAGCGGGGGGGCAGAGTCCTACAATGAGCAGTTCTTC
few	TRBV12-5	TRBJ2-1	NA	CASAQYWGGHNEQFF	TGTGCTAGTGCCCAATATTGGGGGGGCCACAATGAGCAGTTCTTC
NA	TRBV28	TRBJ2-1	TRBD2	CASSPRAGVFYNEQFF	TGTGCCAGCAGCCCTCGGGCGGGAGTGTTTTACAATGAGCAGTTCTTC
NA	TRBV7-9	TRBJ1-1	NA	CASSLVADTEAFF	TGTGCCAGCAGCTTAGTCGCGGACACTGAAGCTTTCTTT
NA	TRBV4-2	TRBJ2-7	NA	CASSQVIYEQYF	TGTGCCAGCAGCCAAGTTATTTACGAGCAGTACTTC